Included here is one TCR beta chain sequence, with context. This record belongs to a study of blood T cell repertoires in COVID-19. Study-level information: Sites in the United States, Italy and Spain provided acute and convalescent COVID-19 samples.

Source study methods: How many nucleated cells were present was estimated from reference gene primer amplification. Sequencing used immunoSEQ multiplex PCR; TCRdb keeps in-frame clones, though not all of them. That table supplies the V and J calls and clone size; D and trimming were determined from the DNA. The table shows about 49,000 clones, with about 71% occurring only once. The CDR3 contains 13 residues. Trimming stripped 4 bases from V and 4 bases from J, with 11 bases between. Germline V gene lookup returns CDR1 MDHEN and CDR2 SYDVKM. The sample taken for sequencing was peripheral blood. This chain joins TRBV28 and TRBJ2-7; the D gene is possibly TRBD1 (6 bases). The receptor's source is a woman in her 70s with acute or convalescent COVID-19. CDR3 loop: CASSSGQQYEQYF. CDR3 nucleotides: TGTGCCAGCAGTTCTGGACAGCAGTACGAGCAGTACTTC.